This T cell receptor (beta chain) was identified in a study of cytomegalovirus exposure and HLA in healthy donors. Findings of the study overall: Rare TCR sequences predominated, though certain public TCRs were found in many donors. With later analysis, a missense DCLRE1C variant became linked to TCR beta V- and J-gene trimming. Per published accounts, TCR beta sequences correctly predicted the HLA-A and HLA-B alleles of most subjects. The presence/absence work took it that sequencing depth was about the same across donors.

The PCR contained 60 Vbeta and 13 Jbeta primers. The repertoire was sequenced with immunoSEQ multiplex PCR; TCRdb's copy has only in-frame clones and lacks some. This repertoire shows approximately 160,000 clones, approximately 84% found once; its top ten account for approximately 4.1%. The germline gives CDR1 MNHEY, CDR2 SMNVEV (reference sequence). The CDR3 runs 14 residues. The V and J ends lost 5 bases and 5 bases, in that order; junction bases with no gene match: 6. In the case of this clone: Its cognate antigen is unknown.

The TCR sequence derives from a woman in her fifties or sixties in good health and CMV-seropositive. The sequenced sample consisted of PBMCs. The V and J genes are TRBV27 and TRBJ2-7; 10 nucleotides line up with TRBD2. CDR3 loop: CASSHWTSGHEQYF. The CDR3 DNA is TGTGCCAGCAGTCACTGGACTAGCGGCCACGAGCAGTACTTC.